These 18 T cell receptor beta chains came from one sample sequenced in a study of blood T cell repertoires in COVID-19. Only in-frame clones appear in the TCRdb table, and some are missing; sequencing was by immunoSEQ multiplex PCR. The sample shows about 68,000 clones, roughly nine tenths of them seen only once. Sequencing input: peripheral blood. Receptors were obtained from a woman aged 45-60 years with COVID-19, enrolled during active disease.

The chain couples TRBV24-1 to TRBJ2-2, with a tentative D call TRBD1 (5 bases). The CDR3 sequence is 15 residues long. The V gene lost 4 bases and the J gene lost 2 bases, with 10 bases spanning the gap. Germline V gene sequence: CDR1 KGHDR, CDR2 SFDVKD. DNA for the CDR3: TGTGCCACCAGTGACGGACACCCTAACACCGGGGAGCTGTTTTTT. It codes for CATSDGHPNTGELFF.

This chain joins TRBV28 and TRBJ1-6; no clear D. Trimming took off 4 bases at V and 7 bases at J, with 11 bases between the two ends. This CDR3 is built from 14 residues. CDR1 and CDR2 from the germline V gene are MDHEN and SYDVKM. The CDR3 region has the DNA TGTGCCAGCAGTTACCCAGGTTGGAATTCACCCCTCCACTTT. It translates to CASSYPGWNSPLHF.

The genes are TRBV7-9 and TRBJ2-1; 8 nucleotides align to TRBD2. Per germline, CDR1 SEHNR and CDR2 FQNEAQ (reference sequence). The J segment lost 2 bases and the V segment lost 2 bases, leaving 2 bases of the junction unmatched. The CDR3 is 15 amino acids. In DNA form, the CDR3 reads TGTGCCAGCAGCTTAACTAGCGGAGCCTACAATGAGCAGTTCTTC. Translated, it gives CASSLTSGAYNEQFF.

The gene calls are TRBV30 and TRBJ1-4; D unclear. This CDR3 comprises 13 residues. V dropped 3 bases and J dropped 8 bases, with 13 bases sitting between them. Germline CDR1 and CDR2: GTSNPN and SVGIG (reference sequence). CDR3 in DNA: TGTGCCTGGAGCGGGGAATGGCGAGAAAAACTGTTTTTT. This codes for CAWSGEWREKLFF. The full variable domain, rest sourced from reference TRBV30 and TRBJ1-4, is SQTIHQWPATLVQPVGSPLSLECTVEGTSNPNLYWYRQAAGRGLQLLFYSVGIGQISSEVPQNLSASRPQDRQFILSSKKLLLSDSGFYLCAWSGEWREKLFFGSGTQLSVL.

The chain joins TRBV14 to TRBJ1-1, with 10 bases identical to TRBD1. Germline lookup yields CDR1 SGHDN and CDR2 FVKESK. V lost 4 bases to trimming and J lost 7 bases; unmatched junction nucleotides: 9. There are 15 residues in the CDR3. CDR3 amino acids: CASSLRQGAGGEAFF. The DNA for the CDR3 is TGTGCCAGCAGCCTCCGACAGGGGGCGGGCGGTGAAGCTTTCTTT.

The CDR3 sequence: CASSVAGTSGNREQFF. The CDR3 DNA follows: TGTGCCAGCAGCGTAGCCGGGACTAGCGGCAATCGGGAGCAGTTCTTC. The chain joins TRBV9 to TRBJ2-1; 11 nucleotides agree with TRBD2. The ends lost 0 bases at V and 10 bases at J; junction bases unmatched: 9. In germline, CDR1 is SGDLS, CDR2 YYNGEE. This CDR3 is 16 amino acids long.

The chain couples TRBV4-1 to TRBJ1-4; TRBD1 matches 8 bases. Germline V gene sequence: CDR1 MGHRA, CDR2 YSYEKL. V gave up 0 bases and J gave up 6 bases; unmatched junction bases: 3. The CDR3 runs to 15 residues. The CDR3 loop is CASSQEVTGDEKLFF. The CDR3, as DNA: TGCGCCAGCAGCCAAGAGGTGACAGGGGATGAAAAACTGTTTTTT.

V and J are TRBV5-1 and TRBJ1-2; the D is unclear. Trimming stripped 4 bases from V and 8 bases from J, with 21 bases between. The germline V gene encodes CDR1 SGHRS and CDR2 YFSETQ. The CDR3 has 15 residues. CDR3 nucleotides: TGCGCCAGCAGCCCCCTGCCTGGGAGGGATTTAGGCTACACCTTC. Amino acids: CASSPLPGRDLGYTF.

The chain is built from TRBV28 and TRBJ1-5; 11 positions agree with TRBD1. The junction had 4 bases not matched to a gene; V was cut back by 1 base and J by 2 bases. The CDR3 has 17 residues. The V gene's germline CDR1 is MDHEN and CDR2 SYDVKM. CDR3 sequence: CASSLSGQGEGNQPQHF. CDR3 in DNA: TGTGCCAGCAGTTTATCGGGACAGGGGGAGGGCAATCAGCCCCAGCATTTT.

The chain carries TRBV28 and TRBJ2-7; D perhaps matches TRBD1 (5 bases). Trimming shortened V by 8 bases and J by 4 bases, and 24 bases separated the two germline ends. The germline CDR1 and CDR2 sequences are MDHEN and SYDVKM. The CDR3 runs 16 residues. CDR3 sequence (DNA): TGTGCCAGCCCTCCACAGGTACCCTTTTTCTCGTACGAGCAGTACTTC. Protein: CASPPQVPFFSYEQYF.

V is TRBV27 and J is TRBJ2-1; tentative D call: TRBD2 (5 bases). V lost 6 bases, J lost 8 bases, and 23 bases lay in between. Germline assignment: CDR1 MNHEY and CDR2 SMNVEV (reference sequence). The CDR3 has 16 amino acids. The DNA of the CDR3 is TGTGCCAGCAGCTTTTTTCGGGGAACGGGCGTAGATGAGCAGTTCTTC. It encodes CASSFFRGTGVDEQFF.

The rearrangement joins TRBV29-1 to TRBJ2-7, with TRBD2 matching 11 bases. The germline V gene has CDR1 SQVTM and CDR2 ANQGSEA. The CDR3 covers 14 residues. V was clipped by 6 bases and J by 4 bases; unmatched bases: 8. CDR3 DNA sequence: TGCAGCGTCCGAACCGGGACTAGCGGATACGAGCAGTACTTC. Translated, it gives CSVRTGTSGYEQYF.

This clone showed up just once. The rearrangement uses TRBV28 and TRBJ1-1; D not certain. The CDR3 covers 13 residues. V lost 3 bases, J lost 1 base, and 6 bases lay in between. Germline loops: CDR1 MDHEN, CDR2 SYDVKM. CDR3 protein: CASSFRGNTEAFF. The CDR3 coding sequence is TGTGCCAGCAGTTTTCGGGGGAACACTGAAGCTTTCTTT.

J is TRBJ2-5 and V is TRBV5-4; TRBD2 is a possible D gene (5 bases). This CDR3 has 13 amino acids. The V and J ends lost 3 bases and 5 bases respectively, with 11 bases between them. Germline CDR1 reads SGHNT; CDR2 reads YYREEE (reference sequence). The CDR3 region has the DNA TGTGCCAGCAGCTCCAGCGGCAGGGAGACCCAGTACTTC. Protein sequence: CASSSSGRETQYF.

The genes are TRBV11-2 and TRBJ2-1; 11 bases fit TRBD2. The length of the CDR3 is 16 residues. Germline CDR1 SGHAT, CDR2 FQNNGV. Losses at the gene ends were 3 bases for V and 5 bases for J; bases not matched to a gene: 6. The CDR3 DNA sequence: TGTGCCAGCAGCTTCACCGGGACTAGCGGAAACAATGAGCAGTTCTTC. Its translation: CASSFTGTSGNNEQFF.

The chain recombines TRBV29-1 with TRBJ2-2; D remains unclear. The germline V and J ends were trimmed by 3 bases and 1 base, with 6 bases remaining between them. Germline V gene sequence: CDR1 SQVTM, CDR2 ANQGSEA. The CDR3 sequence is 13 residues long. The CDR3 loop reads CSVDYGNTGELFF. Here the CDR3 DNA reads TGCAGCGTTGATTACGGGAACACCGGGGAGCTGTTTTTT.

The chain couples TRBV6-1 to TRBJ2-1; D is possibly TRBD1 (5 bases). The CDR3 is 15 residues long. Germline CDR1 MNHNS, CDR2 SASEGT. V lost 2 bases and J lost 7, with 15 bases in between. CDR3 DNA sequence: TGTGCCAGCAGTGAAAAGGCCCTACAGGAAAATGAGCAGTTCTTC. Translation gives CASSEKALQENEQFF.

The J gene is TRBJ2-5, the V gene TRBV28; the match to TRBD2 covers 8 bases. The CDR3 is 15 amino acids. The germline V gene encodes CDR1 MDHEN and CDR2 SYDVKM. Unmatched junction bases numbered 3, after V lost 3 bases and J lost 0 bases. CDR3 nucleotide sequence: TGTGCCAGCAGTTTGGCTAGCGGGTACCAAGAGACCCAGTACTTC. This encodes CASSLASGYQETQYF.